The 32 T cell receptor beta chains in this list originate from one sample, sequenced in a study of post-analysis software for immune sequencing data (dated by TCRdb to between 2015 and 2016). Paper-wide results and their limitations: A handful of TRBV segments, including TRBV5-6, TRBV5-1 and TRBV20-1, were significantly more frequent in patients than controls.

Antigens of these TCRs are unknown. Library preparation used PCR. This sample was sequenced with an Illumina HiSeq 2500. Unique molecular identifiers were incorporated into TCR beta cDNA libraries to reduce PCR and sequencing biases. Through fastp at Q25 and MiXCR, TCRdb rebuilt clones from the public reads, retaining in-frame beta chains. Each CDR3 protein appears once, grouped with its most common genes and DNA. This sample lists roughly 540,000 distinct CDR3 sequences; 30% to 40% were detected once. Jointly, the top ten make up roughly 6% of the sample. Sequenced sample: blood. These receptors all stem from a girl aged 2 to 17 with multiple sclerosis.

The rearrangement links TRBV2 to TRBJ2-7, with D tentatively TRBD1 (5 bases). This CDR3 contains 15 residues. Trimming left V 1 base short and J 2 bases short, with 12 bases between. Germline CDR1 is SNHLY and CDR2 is FYNNEI. The CDR3 sequence is CASSEETAQTYEQYF. The CDR3, as DNA: TGTGCCAGCAGTGAAGAGACAGCCCAAACCTACGAGCAGTACTTC.

This clonotype was seen only a few times. The chain has TRBV10-3 and TRBJ1-4; TRBD1 agrees at 8 bases. The CDR3 length is 16 residues. Trimming removed 0 bases from V and 4 bases from J; junction bases left unmatched: 4. CDR1 ENHRY and CDR2 SYGVKD come from the germline V gene. The CDR3, as DNA: TGTGCCATCAGTGAGTCGACCGGACAGGGTAATGAAAAACTGTTTTTT. Translated, it gives CAISESTGQGNEKLFF.

The V and J genes are TRBV6-1 and TRBJ2-1; 15 bases line up with TRBD2. This CDR3 is 17 amino acids long. Germline values: CDR1 MNHNS, CDR2 SASEGT. Trimming removed 9 bases from V and 9 bases from J; junction bases left unmatched: 15. In nucleotides, the CDR3 is TGTGCCAGTAAGGGACTAGCGGGGGGCATAGAGGTCGGTGAGCAGTTCTTC. It encodes CASKGLAGGIEVGEQFF.

The gene calls are TRBV3-1 and TRBJ1-3; D is ambiguous. The CDR3 spans 12 residues. Between the trimmed V and J ends, which lost 6 bases and 4 bases, there was a span of 7 bases. Germline CDR1 LGHDT, CDR2 YNNKEL (reference sequence). CDR3 amino acids: CASRSFGNTIYF. The CDR3 DNA sequence: TGTGCCAGCAGATCCTTCGGAAACACCATATATTTT.

This clonotype was detected a few times. V usage is TRBV5-8 and J usage is TRBJ2-5, with D possibly being TRBD2 (5 bases). The V end lost 6 bases, the J end lost 2 bases, and 14 bases lay between the germline ends. This CDR3 comprises 14 residues. Germline-derived CDR1 and CDR2 are SGHTS and YDEGEE. CDR3 nucleotides: TGTGCCAGCACCACCACTTGGAGGCAAGAGACCCAGTACTTC. Translating gives CASTTTWRQETQYF.

This clonotype was detected only a few times. V and J are TRBV15 and TRBJ2-1; a weak D match, TRBD2 (6 bases). CDR3 length: 17 residues. Deletions cut 1 base from V and 5 bases from J, with 18 bases between. Germline V gene lookup returns CDR1 LNHNV and CDR2 YYDKDF (reference sequence). The CDR3 loop is CATSRVHAPGENNEQFF. The CDR3 DNA reads TGTGCCACCAGCAGAGTCCACGCACCGGGGGAGAACAATGAGCAGTTCTTC.

The V call is TRBV20-1, the J call TRBJ2-5; D is undetermined. The CDR3 consists of 12 residues. Trimming shortened V by 2 bases and J by 0 bases, and 4 bases separated the two germline ends. From germline, CDR1 is DFQATT and CDR2 SNEGSKA (reference sequence). The CDR3 DNA follows: TGCAGTGCTAGATTAAACCAAGAGACCCAGTACTTC. Translation gives CSARLNQETQYF.

The J gene is TRBJ2-2, the V gene TRBV11-2; D is uncertain. CDR1 and CDR2 from the germline V gene are SGHAT and FQNNGV. The CDR3 length is 14 residues. Between the trimmed V and J ends, which lost 5 bases and 4 bases, there was a span of 11 bases. CDR3 sequence: CASSPLLGTGELFF. The CDR3 coding sequence is TGTGCCAGCAGCCCTCTACTGGGCACCGGGGAGCTGTTTTTT.

This clonotype was counted many times. The CDR3 DNA reads TGCATGGGACTAGCCCACAATGAGCAGTTCTTC. This sequence encodes CMGLAHNEQFF. This chain joins TRBV20-1 and TRBJ2-1, with 9 bases aligning to TRBD2. CDR1 DFQATT and CDR2 SNEGSKA come from the germline V gene (reference sequence). The CDR3 is 11 amino acids.

V and J are TRBV29-1 and TRBJ2-1; D ambiguous. Germline V gene lookup returns CDR1 SQVTM and CDR2 ANQGSEA. Trimming removed 1 base from V and 9 bases from J, with 7 bases in between. The CDR3 runs 11 residues. CDR3 in amino acids: CSVEGVGEQFF. The CDR3 DNA reads TGCAGCGTTGAAGGCGTAGGTGAGCAGTTCTTC.

The chain recombines TRBV6-5 with TRBJ1-2; TRBD1 matches 7 bases. The ends lost 4 bases at V and 5 bases at J; junction bases unmatched: 4. This CDR3 has 13 residues. The germline V gene encodes CDR1 MNHEY and CDR2 SVGAGI. The CDR3 DNA sequence: TGTGCCAGCAGTTCAGACAGGGAGTATGGCTACACCTTC. Translated: CASSSDREYGYTF.

In DNA, the CDR3 is TGTGCCAGCAGTGAACATTCCCAGGGGGCGTCTGGCTCCTACGAGCAGTACTTC. Translated, it gives CASSEHSQGASGSYEQYF. The rearrangement joins TRBV6-1 to TRBJ2-7, with 8 bases fitting TRBD1. The CDR3 covers 18 residues. V lost 2 bases and J lost 0; bases outside the gene matches: 12. Germline V CDR1 and CDR2: MNHNS, SASEGT.

The rearrangement links TRBV18 to TRBJ2-5, with TRBD1 matching 7 bases. This CDR3 region has 14 residues. CDR1 is KGHSH and CDR2 is LQKENI in the germline V gene. After removal of 2 bases from V and 7 bases from J, the junction contained 7 bases not matched to a gene. The CDR3 region has the DNA TGTGCCAGCTCACCAGGTATACAGGGGCGGACCCAGTACTTC. Amino acid sequence: CASSPGIQGRTQYF.

This chain joins TRBV20-1 and TRBJ2-3, with TRBD2 identical over 15 bases. The trim removed 3 bases at V and 2 bases at J, leaving 6 bases unmatched. The CDR3 is made up of 17 amino acids. Germline values: CDR1 DFQATT, CDR2 SNEGSKA (reference sequence). The CDR3 loop reads CSASRTSGGAATDTQYF. The CDR3, as DNA: TGCAGTGCTAGCCGGACTAGCGGGGGGGCCGCCACAGATACGCAGTATTTT.

The chain couples TRBV9 to TRBJ1-5; D is perhaps TRBD1 (5 bases). V shed 0 bases and J shed 8 bases, with 12 bases lying between them. CDR3 size: 14 residues. Germline V gene data show CDR1 as SGDLS and CDR2 as YYNGEE. Here the CDR3 DNA reads TGTGCCAGCAGCGTAGATGCAGGGACGGAGCCCCAGCATTTT. Its protein is CASSVDAGTEPQHF.

The rearrangement joins TRBV5-1 to TRBJ2-3; either TRBD1 or TRBD2 may supply D (5 bases each). CDR1 and CDR2 (germline): SGHRS, YFSETQ. V was cut by 4 bases and J by 1 base, with 10 bases left in between. CDR3 length: 14 residues. CDR3 residues: CASSVRDGTDTQYF. CDR3 nucleotide sequence: TGCGCCAGCAGCGTCCGGGACGGCACAGATACGCAGTATTTT.

V and J are TRBV4-1 and TRBJ1-6; D gene unclear. The CDR3 loop spans 17 amino acids. Germline V gene data show CDR1 as MGHRA and CDR2 as YSYEKL. Trimming removed 0 bases from V and 0 bases from J, with 9 bases in between. In DNA form, the CDR3 reads TGCGCCAGCAGCCAAGAGCCCCCGAGCTCCTATAATTCACCCCTCCACTTT. This gives the protein CASSQEPPSSYNSPLHF.

This chain uses TRBV28 with TRBJ1-2, with D perhaps matching TRBD1 (5 bases). In germline, CDR1 is MDHEN, CDR2 SYDVKM. V shed 2 bases and J shed 4 bases, with 11 bases lying between them. The CDR3 is made up of 14 amino acids. The CDR3 protein is CASSLTGVGYGYTF. CDR3 coding DNA: TGTGCCAGCAGTTTAACGGGGGTCGGCTATGGCTACACCTTC.

This rearrangement joins TRBV12-3 or TRBV12-4 to TRBJ2-2; D assignment may be TRBD1 or TRBD2 (5 bases each). The CDR3 totals 14 residues. V was cut by 2 bases and J by 4 bases, with 8 bases left in between. CDR3 residues: CASSLFGGTGELFF. The CDR3 coding sequence is TGTGCCAGCAGTTTATTTGGGGGCACCGGGGAGCTGTTTTTT.

This sequence joins TRBV5-1 and TRBJ2-7, with 10 positions matching TRBD1. V lost 3 bases to trimming and J lost 3 bases; unmatched junction nucleotides: 9. The length of the CDR3 is 16 residues. Germline CDR1 reads SGHRS; CDR2 reads YFSETQ. Here the CDR3 reads CASSSPDRGLFYEQYF. The CDR3 coding sequence is TGCGCCAGCAGCTCACCCGACAGGGGGCTTTTCTACGAGCAGTACTTC.

This clonotype has more than one count but fewer than ten. The gene calls are TRBV6-6 and TRBJ1-5; D not certain. V lost 2 bases and J lost 1, with 6 bases in between. The CDR3 consists of 14 residues. Germline CDR1 and CDR2: MNHNY and SVGAGI (reference sequence). CDR3 loop: CASSYAQSNQPQHF. CDR3 sequence (DNA): TGTGCCAGCAGTTACGCTCAGAGCAATCAGCCCCAGCATTTT.

CDR3 DNA: TGCAGTGCTAGAGTTGGAGGACAGTCCCACAATCAGCCCCAGCATTTT. Translation: CSARVGGQSHNQPQHF. V usage is TRBV20-1 and J usage is TRBJ1-5; D is possibly TRBD1 (6 bases). CDR1 is DFQATT, CDR2 SNEGSKA, per germline (reference sequence). V was trimmed by 1 base and J by 3 bases, leaving 16 bases between them. CDR3 length: 16 residues.

The rearrangement joins TRBV5-1 to TRBJ1-1, with 10 nucleotides matching TRBD1. Trimming removed 4 bases from V and 5 bases from J; junction bases left unmatched: 8. Germline V gene sequence: CDR1 SGHRS, CDR2 YFSETQ. The CDR3 covers 15 residues. CDR3 nucleotide sequence: TGCGCCAGCAGCCTGTCCGGGACAGGGGCTACTGAAGCTTTCTTT. This gives the protein CASSLSGTGATEAFF.

The chain links TRBV12-3 or TRBV12-4 to TRBJ1-5; D is possibly TRBD1 (6 bases). The length of the CDR3 is 14 residues. Trimming pared 5 bases from V and 3 bases from J, leaving 11 bases between. For the CDR3, the DNA is TGTGCCAGCAGTGGTGACAGGAACAATCAGCCCCAGCATTTT. It translates to CASSGDRNNQPQHF.

The chain has TRBV20-1 and TRBJ1-1; unclear D gene. V lost 1 base to trimming and J lost 11 bases, with 14 bases between them. The germline gives CDR1 DFQATT, CDR2 SNEGSKA (reference sequence). This CDR3 is 12 amino acids long. CDR3 nucleotides: TGCAGTGCTAGAGGAGCCTCAGGAGGGGCTTTCTTT. Protein product: CSARGASGGAFF.

The J gene is TRBJ2-4, the V gene TRBV6-5; D may correspond to TRBD1 or TRBD2 (5 bases each). There are 15 residues in the CDR3. Per germline, CDR1 MNHEY and CDR2 SVGAGI. V was shortened by 5 bases and J by 7 bases, with 18 bases between the two germline ends. CDR3: CASSPPGPMGNIQYF. CDR3 nucleotide sequence: TGTGCCAGCAGTCCCCCGGGGCCTATGGGGAACATTCAGTACTTC.

This clonotype has more than one count but fewer than ten. The gene calls are TRBV4-1 and TRBJ2-7; tentative D call: TRBD1 (5 bases). Germline CDR1 reads MGHRA; CDR2 reads YSYEKL. The CDR3 sequence is 14 residues long. V was shortened by 1 base and J by 2 bases, with 9 bases between the two germline ends. CDR3 sequence (DNA): TGCGCCAGCAGCCAAGGGCTGGGGCCCTACGAGCAGTACTTC. Translated, it gives CASSQGLGPYEQYF.

This clonotype occurred a few times. This chain uses TRBV6-5 with TRBJ2-5; 7 nucleotides align to TRBD1. This CDR3 spans 16 amino acids. Germline V gene data show CDR1 as MNHEY and CDR2 as SVGAGI. The J segment lost 7 bases and the V segment lost 2 bases, leaving 13 bases of the junction unmatched. The CDR3 sequence is CASSYVQFGTAGTQYF. In nucleotides, the CDR3 is TGTGCCAGCAGTTACGTCCAATTCGGGACAGCCGGGACCCAGTACTTC.

This clonotype was observed once. The V call is TRBV3-1, the J call TRBJ2-1; D is unresolved. This CDR3 is 18 amino acids long. CDR1 is LGHDT, CDR2 YNNKEL, per germline (reference sequence). Trimming removed 1 base at V and 2 bases at J, with 18 bases between. In DNA, the CDR3 is TGTGCCAGCAGCCAAGCTGTTCGGCGAGCGTACACCTACAATGAGCAGTTCTTC. Amino acids: CASSQAVRRAYTYNEQFF.

This clonotype was counted only a few times. V gene TRBV20-1 combines with J gene TRBJ2-1, with D perhaps assigned TRBD1 or TRBD2 (5 bases each). The CDR3 has 16 residues. V lost 3 bases to trimming and J lost 11 bases, with 26 bases between them. Germline V gives CDR1 DFQATT, CDR2 SNEGSKA (reference sequence). The CDR3 bases are TGCAGTGCTAGGGAAACCCGGGACGTCGCCCGCACGCAGCAGTTCTTC. Translating gives CSARETRDVARTQQFF.

This clonotype has just one count. J is TRBJ1-4 and V is TRBV19; TRBD1 is a possible D gene (5 bases). V was trimmed by 0 bases and J by 0 bases, leaving 14 bases between them. This CDR3 is built from 18 residues. Germline V lookup: CDR1 LNHDA, CDR2 SQIVND (reference sequence). The CDR3 protein is CASSIDLFGASTNEKLFF. The CDR3 DNA is TGTGCCAGTAGTATAGATCTCTTCGGGGCATCAACTAATGAAAAACTGTTTTTT.

The chain uses TRBV7-9 and TRBJ2-7; 7 bases line up with TRBD1. J gave up 0 bases and V 3 bases, and 11 bases lay outside the gene matches. CDR3 length: 17 amino acids. CDR1 and CDR2 from the germline V gene are SEHNR and FQNEAQ (reference sequence). CDR3: CASSFRKDRMSSYEQYF. The DNA for the CDR3 is TGTGCCAGCAGCTTCCGGAAGGACAGGATGAGCTCCTACGAGCAGTACTTC.